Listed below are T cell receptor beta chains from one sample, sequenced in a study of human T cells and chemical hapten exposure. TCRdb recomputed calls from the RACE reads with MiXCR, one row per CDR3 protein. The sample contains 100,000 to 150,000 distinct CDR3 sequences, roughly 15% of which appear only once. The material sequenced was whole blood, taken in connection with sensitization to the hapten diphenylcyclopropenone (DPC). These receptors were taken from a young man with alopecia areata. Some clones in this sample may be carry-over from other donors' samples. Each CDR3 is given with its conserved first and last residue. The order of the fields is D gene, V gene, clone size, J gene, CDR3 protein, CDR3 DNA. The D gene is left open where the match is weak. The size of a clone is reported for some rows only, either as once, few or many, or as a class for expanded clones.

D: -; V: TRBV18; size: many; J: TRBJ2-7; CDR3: CASSRNRDSYEQYF; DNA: TGTGCCAGCTCCCGGAACAGGGATTCCTACGAGCAGTACTTC
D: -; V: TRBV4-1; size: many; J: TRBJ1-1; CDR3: CASKKEGVNTEAFF; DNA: TGCGCCAGCAAAAAGGAGGGCGTGAACACTGAAGCTTTCTTT
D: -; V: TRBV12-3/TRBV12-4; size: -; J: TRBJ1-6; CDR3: CASSLDVKGASPLHF; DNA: TGTGCCAGCAGTTTAGATGTTAAGGGAGCCTCACCCCTCCACTTT
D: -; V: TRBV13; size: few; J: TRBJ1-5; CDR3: CASSGQNQPQHF; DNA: TGTGCCAGCAGCGGACAGAATCAGCCCCAGCATTTT
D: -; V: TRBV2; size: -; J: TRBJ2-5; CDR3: CASSRNRAETQYF; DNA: TGTGCCAGTTCCCGAAACAGGGCAGAGACCCAGTACTTC
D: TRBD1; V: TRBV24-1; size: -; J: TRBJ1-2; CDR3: CATKDRGRAYGYTF; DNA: TGTGCCACCAAGGACAGGGGGCGCGCCTATGGCTACACCTTC
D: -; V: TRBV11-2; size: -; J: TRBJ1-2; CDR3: CASSLDAWRNYGYTF; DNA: TGTGCCAGCAGCTTAGATGCGTGGAGGAACTATGGCTACACCTTC
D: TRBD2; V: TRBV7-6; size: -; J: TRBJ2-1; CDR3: CASSLTAGGYNEQFF; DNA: TGTGCCAGCAGCTTAACAGCGGGGGGGTACAATGAGCAGTTCTTC
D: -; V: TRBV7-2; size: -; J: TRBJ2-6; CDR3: CASSLGVAGANVLTF; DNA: TGTGCCAGCAGCTTAGGCGTAGCTGGGGCCAACGTCCTGACTTTC
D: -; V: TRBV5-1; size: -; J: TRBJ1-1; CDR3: CASSLAPGTTEAFF; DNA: TGCGCCAGCAGCTTGGCCCCAGGTACCACTGAAGCTTTCTTT
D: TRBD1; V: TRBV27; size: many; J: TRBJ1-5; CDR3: CASSFSAGGFGQPQHF; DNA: TGTGCCAGCAGTTTCTCGGCAGGGGGCTTCGGTCAGCCCCAGCATTTT
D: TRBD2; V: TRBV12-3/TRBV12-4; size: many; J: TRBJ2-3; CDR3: CASSPGGSTDTQYF; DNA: TGTGCCAGCAGCCCGGGGGGGAGCACAGATACGCAGTATTTT
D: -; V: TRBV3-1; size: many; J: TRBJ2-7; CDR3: CASSQGQGASLREQYF; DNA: TGTGCCAGCAGCCAAGGGCAGGGTGCCTCTCTTAGGGAGCAGTACTTC
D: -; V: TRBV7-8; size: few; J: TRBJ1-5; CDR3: CASSLEVTPSLNQPQHF; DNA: TGTGCCAGCAGCTTAGAAGTCACACCGAGTCTTAATCAGCCCCAGCATTTT
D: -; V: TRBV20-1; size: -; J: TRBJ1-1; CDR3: CSAADGRGWNTEAFF; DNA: TGCAGTGCGGCCGACGGCCGCGGATGGAACACTGAAGCTTTCTTT
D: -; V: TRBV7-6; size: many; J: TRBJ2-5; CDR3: CASSLDRQETQYF; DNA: TGTGCCAGCAGCTTAGATAGACAAGAGACCCAGTACTTC
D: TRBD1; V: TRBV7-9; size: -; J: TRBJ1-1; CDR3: CASSWGQGVYTEAFF; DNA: TGTGCCAGCAGCTGGGGACAGGGGGTTTACACTGAAGCTTTCTTT
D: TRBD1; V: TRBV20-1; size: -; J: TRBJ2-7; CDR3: CSAIPGQAYEQYF; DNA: TGCAGTGCTATCCCGGGACAGGCCTACGAGCAGTACTTC
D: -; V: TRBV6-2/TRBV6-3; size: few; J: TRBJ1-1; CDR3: CASSYPRGAEAFF; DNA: TGTGCCAGCAGTTACCCCAGAGGGGCTGAAGCTTTCTTT
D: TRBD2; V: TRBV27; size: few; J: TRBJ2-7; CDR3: CASSWLAGEYYEQYF; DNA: TGTGCCAGCAGTTGGCTAGCGGGGGAATACTACGAGCAGTACTTC
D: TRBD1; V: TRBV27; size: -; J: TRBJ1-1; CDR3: CASSPQTGVAFF; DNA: TGTGCCAGCAGTCCACAGACAGGGGTAGCTTTCTTT
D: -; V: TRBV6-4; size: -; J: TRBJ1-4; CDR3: CASSSLSRQDKLFF; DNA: TGTGCCAGCAGCAGTCTGTCTAGGCAGGATAAACTGTTTTTT
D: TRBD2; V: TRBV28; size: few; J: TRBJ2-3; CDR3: CASRDRGVTDTQYF; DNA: TGTGCCAGCAGGGATCGGGGGGTCACAGATACGCAGTATTTT
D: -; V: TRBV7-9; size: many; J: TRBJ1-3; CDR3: CASSLEYSSGNTIYF; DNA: TGTGCCAGCAGCTTAGAATACAGCTCTGGAAACACCATATATTTT
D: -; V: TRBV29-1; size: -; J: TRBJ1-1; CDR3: CSVSGGSHSFF; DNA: TGCAGCGTTAGTGGGGGATCTCATTCTTTCTTT
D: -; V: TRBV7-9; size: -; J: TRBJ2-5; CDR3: CASSLVAQETQYF; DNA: TGTGCCAGCAGCTTAGTGGCTCAAGAGACCCAGTACTTC
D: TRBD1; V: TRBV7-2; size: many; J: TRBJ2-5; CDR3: CASSLSGQVQETQYF; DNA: TGTGCCAGCAGCTTAAGCGGACAGGTTCAAGAGACCCAGTACTTC
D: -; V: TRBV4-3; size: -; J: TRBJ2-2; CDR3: CASSQTLTRTATGELFF; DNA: TGCGCCAGCAGCCAAACCCTGACTAGAACCGCCACCGGGGAGCTGTTTTTT
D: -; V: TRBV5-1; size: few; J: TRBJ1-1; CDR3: CASSLAPDLREAFF; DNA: TGCGCCAGCAGCTTGGCGCCAGATTTAAGGGAAGCTTTCTTT
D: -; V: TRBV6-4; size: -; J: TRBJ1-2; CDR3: CASSESFSTYGYTF; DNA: TGTGCCAGCAGTGAAAGTTTTAGCACCTATGGCTACACCTTC
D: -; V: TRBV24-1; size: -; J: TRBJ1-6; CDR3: CATSDGGNSPLQF; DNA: TGTGCCACCAGTGACGGAGGAAATTCACCCCTCCAATTT
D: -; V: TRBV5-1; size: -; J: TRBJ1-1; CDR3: CASGLRNTEAFF; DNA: TGCGCCAGCGGTTTAAGGAACACTGAAGCTTTCTTT
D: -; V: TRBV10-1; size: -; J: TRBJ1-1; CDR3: CASSVAANTEAFF; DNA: TGCGCCAGCAGTGTTGCAGCGAACACTGAAGCTTTCTTT
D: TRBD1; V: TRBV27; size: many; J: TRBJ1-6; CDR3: CASSIRQGQNSPLHF; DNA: TGTGCCAGCAGTATTAGACAGGGGCAGAATTCACCCCTCCACTTT
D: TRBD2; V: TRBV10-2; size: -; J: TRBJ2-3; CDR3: CASSESGGTDTQYF; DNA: TGCGCCAGCAGTGAAAGCGGGGGCACAGATACGCAGTATTTT
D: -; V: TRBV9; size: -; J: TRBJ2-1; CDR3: CASSVGVNEQFF; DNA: TGTGCCAGCAGCGTAGGGGTGAATGAGCAGTTCTTC